This T cell receptor (beta chain) was documented in a study of T cells in Graves' hyperthyroidism and ophthalmopathy. The CDR3 runs to 15 residues. Germline V lookup: CDR1 LNHNV, CDR2 YYDKDF (reference sequence). The V gene end was trimmed by 6 bases and the J gene end by 0 bases; junction bases not matched to a gene: 6. The investigators amplified TCR beta CDR3 regions from RNA transcripts. When the TCR CDR3 underwent first-round RT-PCR, the HTBI primer set was used. From the multiplex PCR reads, TCRdb called clonotypes with MiXCR, one entry per CDR3 protein. The table includes some 570,000 distinct CDR3 sequences, roughly 17% detected once.

The J gene is TRBJ1-2, the V gene TRBV15; 8 positions agree with TRBD1. The source is a woman aged 18-29 years with Graves' ophthalmopathy. Sequences were obtained from blood. The chain's CDR3 is CATRARGQANYGYTF. CDR3 nucleotide sequence: TGTGCCACCAGAGCCCGGGGACAGGCTAACTATGGCTACACCTTC.